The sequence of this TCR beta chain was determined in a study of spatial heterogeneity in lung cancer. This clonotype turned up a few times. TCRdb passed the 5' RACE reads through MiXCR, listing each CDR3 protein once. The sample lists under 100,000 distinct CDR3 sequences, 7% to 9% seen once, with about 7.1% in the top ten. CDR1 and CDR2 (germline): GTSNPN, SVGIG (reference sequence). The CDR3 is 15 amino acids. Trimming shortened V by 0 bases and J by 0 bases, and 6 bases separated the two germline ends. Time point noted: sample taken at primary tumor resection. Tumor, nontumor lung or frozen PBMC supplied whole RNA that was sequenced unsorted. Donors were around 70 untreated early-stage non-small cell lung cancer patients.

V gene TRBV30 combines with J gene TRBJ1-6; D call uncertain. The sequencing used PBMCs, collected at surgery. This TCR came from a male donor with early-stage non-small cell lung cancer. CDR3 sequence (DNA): TGTGCCTGGAGTGTAGGGAGCTCCTATAATTCACCCCTCCACTTT. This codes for CAWSVGSSYNSPLHF.